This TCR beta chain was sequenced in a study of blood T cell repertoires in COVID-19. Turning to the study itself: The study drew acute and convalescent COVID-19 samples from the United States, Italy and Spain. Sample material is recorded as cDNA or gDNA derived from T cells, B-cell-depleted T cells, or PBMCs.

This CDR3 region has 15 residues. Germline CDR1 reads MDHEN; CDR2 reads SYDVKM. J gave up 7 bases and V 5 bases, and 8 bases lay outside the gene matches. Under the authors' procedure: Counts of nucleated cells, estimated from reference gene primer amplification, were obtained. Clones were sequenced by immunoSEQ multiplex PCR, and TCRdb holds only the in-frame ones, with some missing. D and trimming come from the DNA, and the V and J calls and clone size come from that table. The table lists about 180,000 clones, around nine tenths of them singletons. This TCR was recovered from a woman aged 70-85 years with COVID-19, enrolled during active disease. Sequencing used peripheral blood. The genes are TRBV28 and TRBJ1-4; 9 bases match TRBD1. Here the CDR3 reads CASSPPYRGREKLFF. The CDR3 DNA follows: TGTGCCAGCAGTCCCCCGTACAGGGGGCGTGAAAAACTGTTTTTT.